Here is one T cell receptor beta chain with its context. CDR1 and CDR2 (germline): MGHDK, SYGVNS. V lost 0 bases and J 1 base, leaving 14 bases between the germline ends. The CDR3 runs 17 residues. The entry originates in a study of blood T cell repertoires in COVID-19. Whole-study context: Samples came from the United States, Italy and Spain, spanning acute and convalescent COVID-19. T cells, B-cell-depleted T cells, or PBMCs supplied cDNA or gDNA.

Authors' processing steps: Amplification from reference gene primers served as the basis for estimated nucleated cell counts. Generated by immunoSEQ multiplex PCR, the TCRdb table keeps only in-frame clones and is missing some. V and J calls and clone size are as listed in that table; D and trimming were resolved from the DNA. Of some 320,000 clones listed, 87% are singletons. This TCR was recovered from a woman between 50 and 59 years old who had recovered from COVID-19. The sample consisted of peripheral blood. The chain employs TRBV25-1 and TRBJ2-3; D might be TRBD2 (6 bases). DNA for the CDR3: TGTGCCAGCAGTGAATATAAAGGGGAGGTTGGCACAGATACGCAGTATTTT. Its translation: CASSEYKGEVGTDTQYF.